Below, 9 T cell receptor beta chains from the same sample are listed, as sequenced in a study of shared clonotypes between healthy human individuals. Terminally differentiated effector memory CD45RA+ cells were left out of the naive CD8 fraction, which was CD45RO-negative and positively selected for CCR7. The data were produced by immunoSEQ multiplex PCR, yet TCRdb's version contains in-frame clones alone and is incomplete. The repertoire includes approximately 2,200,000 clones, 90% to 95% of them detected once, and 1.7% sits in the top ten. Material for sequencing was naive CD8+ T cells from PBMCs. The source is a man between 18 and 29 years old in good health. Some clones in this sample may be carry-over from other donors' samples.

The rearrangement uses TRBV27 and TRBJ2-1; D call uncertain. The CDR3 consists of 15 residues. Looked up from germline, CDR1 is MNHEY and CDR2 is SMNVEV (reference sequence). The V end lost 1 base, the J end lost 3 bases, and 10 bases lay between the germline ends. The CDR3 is CASSLYSRSYNEQFF. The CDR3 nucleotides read TGTGCCAGCAGTTTATATTCCAGGAGCTACAATGAGCAGTTCTTC.

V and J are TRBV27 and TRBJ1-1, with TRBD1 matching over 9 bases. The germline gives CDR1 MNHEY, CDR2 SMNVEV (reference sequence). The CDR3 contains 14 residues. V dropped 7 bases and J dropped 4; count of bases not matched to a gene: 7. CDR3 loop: CASNHRGLATEAFF. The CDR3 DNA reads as TGTGCCAGCAATCACAGGGGGCTGGCCACTGAAGCTTTCTTT.

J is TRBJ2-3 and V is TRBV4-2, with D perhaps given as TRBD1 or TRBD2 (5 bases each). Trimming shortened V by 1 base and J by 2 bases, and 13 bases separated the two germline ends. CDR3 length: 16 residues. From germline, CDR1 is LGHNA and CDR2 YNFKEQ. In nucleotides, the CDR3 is TGTGCCAGCAGCCAAGGGGGAGACAGACTCACAGATACGCAGTATTTT. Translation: CASSQGGDRLTDTQYF.

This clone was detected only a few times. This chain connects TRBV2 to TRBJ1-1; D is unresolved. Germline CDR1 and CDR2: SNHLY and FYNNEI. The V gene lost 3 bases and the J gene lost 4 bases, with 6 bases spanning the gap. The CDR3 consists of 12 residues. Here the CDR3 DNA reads TGTGCCAGCAGTGACCTGACCACTGAAGCTTTCTTT. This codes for CASSDLTTEAFF.

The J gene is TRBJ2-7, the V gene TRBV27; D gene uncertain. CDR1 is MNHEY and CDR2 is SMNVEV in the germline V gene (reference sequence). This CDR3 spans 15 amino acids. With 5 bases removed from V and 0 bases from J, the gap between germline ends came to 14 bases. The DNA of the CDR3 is TGTGCCAGCAGTCCCCAAGAATCCCGCTCCTACGAGCAGTACTTC. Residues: CASSPQESRSYEQYF.

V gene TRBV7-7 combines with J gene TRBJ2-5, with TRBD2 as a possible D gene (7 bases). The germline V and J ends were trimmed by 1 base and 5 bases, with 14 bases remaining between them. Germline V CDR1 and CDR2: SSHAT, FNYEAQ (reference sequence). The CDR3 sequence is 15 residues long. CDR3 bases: TGTGCCAGCAGCTTAGTGGGGGGGCAGGTTGAGACCCAGTACTTC. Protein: CASSLVGGQVETQYF.

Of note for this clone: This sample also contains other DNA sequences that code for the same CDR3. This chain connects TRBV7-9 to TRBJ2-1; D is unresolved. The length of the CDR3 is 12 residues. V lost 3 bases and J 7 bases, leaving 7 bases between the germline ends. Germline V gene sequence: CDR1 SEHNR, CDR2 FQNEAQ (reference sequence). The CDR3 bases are TGTGCCAGCAGCTTTTTTGGGAATGAGCAGTTCTTC. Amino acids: CASSFFGNEQFF.

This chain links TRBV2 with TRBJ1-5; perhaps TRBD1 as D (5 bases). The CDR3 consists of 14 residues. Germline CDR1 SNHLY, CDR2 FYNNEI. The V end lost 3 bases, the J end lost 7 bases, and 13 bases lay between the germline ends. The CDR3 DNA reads TGTGCCAGCAGTGAGCTCAGGGATGGACAGCCCCAGCATTTT. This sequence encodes CASSELRDGQPQHF.

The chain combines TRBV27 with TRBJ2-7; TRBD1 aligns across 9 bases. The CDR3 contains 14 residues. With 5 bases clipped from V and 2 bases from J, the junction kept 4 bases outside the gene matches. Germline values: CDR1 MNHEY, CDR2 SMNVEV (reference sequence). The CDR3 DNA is TGTGCCAGCAGTCACCGGGACAGGGCCTACGAGCAGTACTTC. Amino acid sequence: CASSHRDRAYEQYF.